These 32 T cell receptor beta chains came from one sample sequenced in a study of blood T cell repertoires in COVID-19. TCRdb keeps only in-frame clones here, not all; method: immunoSEQ multiplex PCR. The table records some 530,000 clones, around 85% of them present only once. Sequenced: PBMCs or T cells enriched from blood (not recorded which). The source of these receptors is a woman aged 55 to 70 who had recovered from COVID-19.

This clone has only a few counts. This chain connects TRBV19 to TRBJ1-2; D remains ambiguous. V was cut by 5 bases and J by 7 bases, with 20 bases left in between. This CDR3 has 15 amino acids. CDR1 is LNHDA, CDR2 SQIVND, per germline (reference sequence). CDR3 nucleotides: TGTGCCAGTAGTGCGCAGGCAGGCGAGGGTAGTGGCTACACCTTC. It codes for CASSAQAGEGSGYTF.

This rearrangement joins TRBV4-2 to TRBJ2-2; 8 nucleotides agree with TRBD2. After removal of 3 bases from V and 6 bases from J, the junction contained 24 bases not matched to a gene. This CDR3 spans 21 amino acids. Germline CDR1 reads LGHNA; CDR2 reads YNFKEQ. The CDR3 DNA sequence: TGTGCCAGCAGCCAGATAGGGAAAACTAGCGGTATCGGCAATACCCCCGGGGAGCTGTTTTTT. Its translation is CASSQIGKTSGIGNTPGELFF.

This chain uses TRBV7-2 with TRBJ2-7, with TRBD1 as a possible D gene (6 bases). Germline lookup yields CDR1 SGHTA and CDR2 FQGNSA. The CDR3 is 13 amino acids. V was clipped by 1 base and J by 7 bases, with 11 bases between them. The CDR3 region is CASSLGRGREQYV. CDR3 nucleotide sequence: TGTGCCAGCAGCTTAGGAAGGGGGAGAGAGCAGTACGTC.

The V call is TRBV18, the J call TRBJ1-2, with D uncertain. Germline V lookup: CDR1 KGHSH, CDR2 LQKENI. V lost 3 bases, J lost 0 bases, and 11 bases lay in between. The CDR3 has 15 residues. The CDR3 loop is CASSPLTATNYGYTF. Here the CDR3 DNA reads TGTGCCAGCTCACCCCTCACAGCCACTAACTATGGCTACACCTTC.

J is TRBJ1-5 and V is TRBV6-4, with 8 bases that match TRBD1. From germline, CDR1 is MRHNA and CDR2 SNTAGT. V was pared by 6 bases and J by 0 bases, with 16 bases of the junction left unmatched. The CDR3 runs 19 residues. CDR3 region: CASRTIRGQGVYSNQPQHF. CDR3 nucleotide sequence: TGTGCCAGCAGAACGATTCGAGGACAGGGAGTTTATAGCAATCAGCCCCAGCATTTT.

This chain links TRBV23-1 with TRBJ2-7, with D perhaps matching TRBD2 (6 bases). TRBV23-1 falls under the ORF class, with uncertain function. Trimming removed 6 bases at V and 0 bases at J, with 9 bases between. The CDR3 totals 13 residues. The CDR3 protein is CASRRGLSYEQYV. CDR3 DNA sequence: TGCGCCAGCAGGCGGGGCCTCTCCTACGAGCAGTACGTC.

The chain recombines TRBV5-4 with TRBJ2-5; 10 nucleotides match TRBD2. The V segment lost 1 base and the J segment 7 bases; nucleotides outside the gene matches: 16. Germline CDR1 SGHNT, CDR2 YYREEE (reference sequence). The CDR3 runs to 18 residues. The CDR3 sequence is CASSLFGSSGGTRGTQYF. In nucleotides, the CDR3 is TGTGCCAGCAGCTTGTTCGGTTCTAGCGGGGGCACAAGAGGGACCCAGTACTTC.

The chain links TRBV2 to TRBJ2-7; no firm D call. V lost 3 bases and J lost 6, with 6 bases in between. In germline, CDR1 is SNHLY, CDR2 FYNNEI. This CDR3 spans 11 amino acids. For the CDR3, the DNA is TGTGCCAGCAGTGACCCCCGCGAGCAGTACGTC. Its translation: CASSDPREQYV.

The chain links TRBV27 to TRBJ2-7, with TRBD1 identical over 9 bases. The trim removed 1 base at V and 3 bases at J, leaving 10 bases unmatched. Germline lookup yields CDR1 MNHEY and CDR2 SMNVEV (reference sequence). The CDR3 consists of 17 residues. This CDR3 reads CASSLFFIGTGRYEQYF. The CDR3 nucleotides are TGTGCCAGCAGTTTATTCTTCATAGGGACAGGGCGCTACGAGCAGTACTTC.

The genes are TRBV14 and TRBJ1-4; 11 nucleotides agree with TRBD1. From germline, CDR1 is SGHDN and CDR2 FVKESK. The CDR3 totals 17 residues. V lost 4 bases and J lost 8; bases outside the gene matches: 12. The CDR3 loop is CASSRDRGIINPEKLFF. In nucleotides, the CDR3 is TGTGCCAGCAGCCGGGACAGGGGGATCATAAACCCAGAAAAACTGTTTTTT.

The V and J genes are TRBV11-2 and TRBJ1-4; the D gene is possibly TRBD1 (5 bases). Per germline, CDR1 SGHAT and CDR2 FQNNGV. The CDR3 is 13 residues long. V was clipped by 8 bases and J by 7 bases, with 14 bases between them. CDR3 region: CASSGQGGEKLFF. The CDR3, as DNA: TGTGCCAGCTCGGGGCAGGGAGGTGAAAAACTGTTTTTT.

The rearrangement joins TRBV30 to TRBJ1-1; TRBD1 agrees at 7 bases. V lost 4 bases to trimming and J lost 3 bases; unmatched junction nucleotides: 5. This CDR3 spans 13 amino acids. Germline V gives CDR1 GTSNPN, CDR2 SVGIG (reference sequence). CDR3 protein: CAWTSQGYTEAFF. The DNA of the CDR3 is TGTGCCTGGACCTCACAGGGGTACACTGAAGCTTTCTTT.

The chain employs TRBV15 and TRBJ1-6, with TRBD1 identical over 9 bases. V gave up 0 bases and J gave up 10 bases; unmatched junction bases: 7. The CDR3 has 16 residues. Germline loops: CDR1 LNHNV, CDR2 YYDKDF (reference sequence). The DNA of the CDR3 is TGTGCCACCAGCAGAGACCCGGGACAGGGATCCTCACCCCTCCACTTT. It is translated as CATSRDPGQGSSPLHF. Complete variable domain (other parts from reference TRBV15 and TRBJ1-6): DAMVIQNPRYQVTQFGKPVTLSCSQTLNHNVMYWYQQKSSQAPKLLFHYYDKDFNNEADTPDNFQSRRPNTSFCFLDIRSPGLGDTAMYLCATSRDPGQGSSPLHFGNGTRLTVT.

V is TRBV2 and J is TRBJ1-2, with a tentative D call TRBD1 (6 bases). The CDR3 is 13 residues long. The V end was cut by 3 bases, the J end by 8 bases, with 13 bases between. Germline CDR1 reads SNHLY; CDR2 reads FYNNEI. The CDR3: CASSDQGNDGYTF. CDR3 sequence (DNA): TGTGCCAGCAGTGATCAGGGGAATGACGGCTACACCTTC.

The chain carries TRBV7-2 and TRBJ1-5, with 7 nucleotides matching TRBD1. The CDR3 sequence is 17 residues long. Trimming took 3 bases from V and 0 from J; bases not matched to a gene: 8. CDR1 and CDR2 from the germline V gene are SGHTA and FQGNSA. The CDR3 bases are TGTGCCAGCAGCTTCGTTGGGACAGATTATAGCAATCAGCCCCAGCATTTT. This gives the protein CASSFVGTDYSNQPQHF.

The chain uses TRBV11-2 and TRBJ2-5; 8 positions agree with TRBD1. The trim removed 5 bases at V and 2 bases at J, leaving 7 bases unmatched. Germline V gene data show CDR1 as SGHAT and CDR2 as FQNNGV. This CDR3 comprises 15 residues. CDR3 in DNA: TGTGCCAGCAGCCTAGGACAGGGCCCTCAAGAGACCCAGTACTTC. It translates to CASSLGQGPQETQYF.

This sequence joins TRBV28 and TRBJ2-3, with 12 bases matching TRBD2. Per the germline V gene, CDR1 is MDHEN and CDR2 is SYDVKM. V was clipped by 6 bases and J by 6 bases; unmatched bases: 10. The CDR3 spans 16 residues. This CDR3 reads CASSPPLAGGLDTQYF. In DNA, the CDR3 is TGTGCCAGCAGCCCACCCCTAGCGGGGGGGCTTGATACGCAGTATTTT.

The chain uses TRBV10-3 and TRBJ2-1, with 8 bases identical to TRBD2. Germline trimming cut 6 bases from V and 5 bases from J; bases unmatched to any gene: 3. The CDR3 length is 13 residues. Germline CDR1 ENHRY, CDR2 SYGVKD. The CDR3 here is CAISGGAHNEQFF. The CDR3 nucleotides read TGTGCCATCAGCGGGGGGGCCCACAATGAGCAGTTCTTC.

The genes are TRBV5-1 and TRBJ1-1; D is ambiguous. Trimming removed 2 bases from V and 6 bases from J, with 11 bases in between. Germline loops: CDR1 SGHRS, CDR2 YFSETQ. The CDR3 runs 13 residues. CDR3 loop: CASSFDRGAEAFF. DNA for the CDR3: TGCGCCAGCAGCTTTGACCGAGGTGCTGAAGCTTTCTTT.

The genes are TRBV23-1 and TRBJ2-2, with a possible D match to TRBD1 (6 bases). TRBV23-1 has ORF status, its function being uncertain. V lost 5 bases to trimming and J lost 3 bases, with 13 bases between them. The CDR3 is made up of 15 amino acids. The CDR3 protein is CASSRQGSDTGELFF. As DNA, the CDR3 is TGCGCCAGCAGTAGGCAGGGGTCGGACACCGGGGAGCTGTTTTTT.

The rearrangement links TRBV2 to TRBJ2-7, with D perhaps matching TRBD1 (6 bases). This CDR3 is 15 amino acids long. V dropped 1 base and J dropped 4 bases, with 14 bases sitting between them. Germline V gives CDR1 SNHLY, CDR2 FYNNEI. The CDR3 region is CASSEGSQGKYEQYV. The CDR3 DNA reads TGTGCCAGCAGTGAAGGGTCGCAGGGGAAATACGAGCAGTACGTC.

The chain employs TRBV27 and TRBJ1-5; TRBD1 aligns across 9 bases. Per the germline V gene, CDR1 is MNHEY and CDR2 is SMNVEV (reference sequence). Trimming cost V 8 bases and J 1 base; bases outside gene matches: 3. The CDR3 has 14 amino acids. The CDR3 region has the DNA TGTGCCAGCGGACAGGGGTGGAGCAATCAGCCCCAGCATTTT. This sequence encodes CASGQGWSNQPQHF.

The chain combines TRBV5-1 with TRBJ2-3; the D is unclear. The ends were cut back, 0 bases at V and 2 bases at J, with 10 bases in the middle. CDR3 size: 15 residues. From germline, CDR1 is SGHRS and CDR2 YFSETQ. The CDR3 nucleotides read TGCGCCAGCAGCTTGGCCCTTACAGTCACAGATACGCAGTATTTT. It specifies CASSLALTVTDTQYF.

This chain links TRBV3-1 (or the pseudogene TRBV3-2) with TRBJ1-3; D uncertain. V was pared by 0 bases and J by 0 bases, with 6 bases between. This CDR3 has 15 amino acids. Germline V gene lookup returns CDR1 LGHDT and CDR2 YNNKEL (reference sequence). DNA of the CDR3: TGTGCCAGCAGCCAAGATTGGAGCTCTGGAAACACCATATATTTT. It encodes CASSQDWSSGNTIYF.

This sequence joins TRBV30 and TRBJ2-3, with D tentatively TRBD1 (5 bases). The germline V gene encodes CDR1 GTSNPN and CDR2 SVGIG (reference sequence). The CDR3 runs 14 residues. Between the trimmed V and J ends, which lost 5 bases and 5 bases, there was a span of 17 bases. The CDR3: CAWGQGGFRDTQYF. The CDR3 coding sequence is TGTGCCTGGGGGCAGGGTGGGTTCAGAGATACGCAGTATTTT.

The genes are TRBV7-2 and TRBJ2-5, with a possible D match to TRBD1 (6 bases). CDR3 length: 13 amino acids. V shed 5 bases and J shed 3 bases, with 10 bases lying between them. Germline values: CDR1 SGHTA, CDR2 FQGNSA. Written as DNA, the CDR3 is TGTGCCAGCAGCCCGTGGACAGAAGAGACCCAGTACTTC. Protein sequence: CASSPWTEETQYF.

This clone was observed a few times. This chain uses TRBV5-1 with TRBJ2-1; D may be TRBD1 (6 bases). Germline lookup yields CDR1 SGHRS and CDR2 YFSETQ. Trimming stripped 3 bases from V and 0 bases from J, with 10 bases between. CDR3 length equals 15 residues. CDR3 residues: CASSWDTSSYNEQFF. CDR3 DNA: TGCGCCAGCAGCTGGGACACTTCCTCCTACAATGAGCAGTTCTTC.

V is TRBV24-1 and J is TRBJ1-5; 7 nucleotides align to TRBD1. J gave up 5 bases and V 4 bases, and 7 bases lay outside the gene matches. CDR1 is KGHDR and CDR2 is SFDVKD in the germline V gene. CDR3 length: 15 amino acids. The CDR3 reads CATSEGGQIYQPQHF. The CDR3 DNA reads TGTGCCACCAGTGAGGGGGGACAGATCTATCAGCCCCAGCATTTT.

This clone came up once. The gene calls are TRBV24-1 and TRBJ1-5; D may be TRBD1 (6 bases). Trimming removed 4 bases from V and 3 bases from J, with 18 bases in between. Germline V gene data show CDR1 as KGHDR and CDR2 as SFDVKD. The CDR3 has 17 residues. The CDR3 DNA reads as TGTGCCACCAGTGAGGCTGGGACAACCACCTCCAATCAGCCCCAGCATTTT. Amino acids: CATSEAGTTTSNQPQHF.

This clone came up once. The chain combines TRBV5-1 with TRBJ2-7; possible D gene TRBD1, 5 bases. This CDR3 is built from 14 residues. From germline, CDR1 is SGHRS and CDR2 YFSETQ. The V gene lost 0 bases and the J gene lost 4 bases, with 11 bases spanning the gap. CDR3 bases: TGCGCCAGCAGCTTGGGTCCCGGACATTACGAGCAGTACTTC. Translation gives CASSLGPGHYEQYF.

This chain joins TRBV4-1 and TRBJ1-2; TRBD1 is a possible D gene (6 bases). Trimming removed 1 base from V and 4 bases from J, with 13 bases in between. This CDR3 spans 15 amino acids. The germline CDR1 and CDR2 sequences are MGHRA and YSYEKL. CDR3 sequence (DNA): TGCGCCAGCAGCCAAGCACCGGGGGGGGCCTATGGCTACACCTTC. Its translation is CASSQAPGGAYGYTF.

The gene calls are TRBV9 and TRBJ2-1; the match to TRBD1 covers 12 bases. Germline assignment: CDR1 SGDLS and CDR2 YYNGEE. J was trimmed by 4 bases and V by 0 bases; bases with no gene match: 2. The CDR3 runs 16 residues. CDR3 amino acids: CASSVEGQGAYNEQFF. CDR3 sequence (DNA): TGTGCCAGCAGCGTAGAGGGACAGGGGGCATACAATGAGCAGTTCTTC.